These 9 T cell receptor beta chains were all obtained from the same sample, sequenced in a study of blood T cell repertoires in COVID-19. Only in-frame clones appear in the TCRdb table, and some are missing; sequencing was by immunoSEQ multiplex PCR. The data contain more than 200,000 clones, 85% to 90% of them singletons. Sequenced material: peripheral blood. The receptors derive from a man older than 75 with acute or convalescent COVID-19.

This clone was observed once. The chain carries TRBV30 and TRBJ2-1; 7 bases line up with TRBD1. Looked up from germline, CDR1 is GTSNPN and CDR2 is SVGIG (reference sequence). This CDR3 has 12 residues. The J segment lost 11 bases and the V segment lost 2 bases, leaving 6 bases of the junction unmatched. The CDR3 here is CAWSRQGYQQFF. Here the CDR3 DNA reads TGTGCCTGGAGTAGACAGGGCTATCAGCAGTTCTTC.

This clone has a handful of counts. The DNA of the CDR3 is TGTGCCAGCAGCTTAGTGCTGTCAGGGTCTAACTATGGCTACACCTTC. The encoded protein is CASSLVLSGSNYGYTF. V is TRBV7-2 and J is TRBJ1-2, with D tentatively TRBD1 (5 bases). From germline, CDR1 is SGHTA and CDR2 FQGNSA. CDR3 length: 16 residues. V was shortened by 1 base and J by 0 bases, with 12 bases between the two germline ends.

The rearrangement links TRBV7-8 to TRBJ1-5, with a weak D call TRBD1 (6 bases). Trimming left V 5 bases short and J 9 bases short, with 20 bases between. Germline CDR1 and CDR2: SGHVS and FQNEAQ. The CDR3 is 15 residues long. CDR3 region: CASSRALQGMGPQHF. DNA of the CDR3: TGTGCCAGCAGCCGCGCGCTTCAGGGGATGGGGCCCCAGCATTTT.

This sequence joins TRBV6-2 or TRBV6-3 and TRBJ2-1, with 14 bases that match TRBD2. The CDR3 loop spans 20 amino acids. V was pared by 0 bases and J by 0 bases, with 7 bases of the junction left unmatched. Per germline, CDR1 MNHEY and CDR2 SVGEGT. In DNA, the CDR3 is TGTGCCAGCAGTTACTCGCCGGGACTAGCGGGGGTTCGCTCCTACAATGAGCAGTTCTTC. As protein: CASSYSPGLAGVRSYNEQFF.

V and J are TRBV15 and TRBJ2-6; no definite D call. Germline lookup yields CDR1 LNHNV and CDR2 YYDKDF (reference sequence). The V gene lost 1 base and the J gene lost 0 bases, with 4 bases spanning the gap. The CDR3 spans 15 residues. CDR3 protein: CATSRVRSGANVLTF. The CDR3 bases are TGTGCCACCAGCAGAGTCCGCTCTGGGGCCAACGTCCTGACTTTC.

The rearrangement links TRBV9 to TRBJ1-2, with D unclear. The CDR3 has 15 amino acids. Germline V gives CDR1 SGDLS, CDR2 YYNGEE. V was trimmed by 3 bases and J by 8 bases, leaving 20 bases between them. In DNA form, the CDR3 reads TGTGCCAGCAGCGGGAACAGCATTATAACATCGGGCTACACCTTC. It is translated as CASSGNSIITSGYTF.

The chain employs TRBV6-2 or TRBV6-3 and TRBJ1-5; maybe TRBD1 (5 bases). The CDR3 totals 14 residues. CDR1 and CDR2 from the germline V gene are MNHEY and SVGEGT. Trimming took 2 bases from V and 7 from J, leaving 12 bases between them. The CDR3 DNA reads TGTGCCAGCAGTTACGTTCTGGGGCCCCAGCCCCAGCATTTT. The encoded protein is CASSYVLGPQPQHF.

The chain has TRBV2 and TRBJ2-1; 10 bases are shared with TRBD2. Germline V CDR1 and CDR2: SNHLY, FYNNEI. V lost 6 bases, J lost 9 bases, and 8 bases stayed unmatched. The CDR3 spans 14 residues. CDR3 residues: CASRQVAGGGEQFF. DNA for the CDR3: TGTGCCAGCAGGCAGGTAGCGGGAGGTGGTGAGCAGTTCTTC. The complete variable domain, with remaining parts taken from reference TRBV2 and TRBJ2-1, reads EPEVTQTPSHQVTQMGQEVILRCVPISNHLYFYWYRQILGQKVEFLVSFYNNEISEKSEIFDDQFSVERPDGSNFTLKIRSTKLEDSAMYFCASRQVAGGGEQFFGPGTRLTVL.

The genes are TRBV18 and TRBJ1-2; D unclear. This CDR3 region has 12 residues. V was trimmed by 3 bases and J by 4 bases, leaving 6 bases between them. From germline, CDR1 is KGHSH and CDR2 LQKENI. In DNA, the CDR3 is TGTGCCAGCTCACCCGGGAGCTATGGCTACACCTTC. This encodes CASSPGSYGYTF.